This TCR beta chain is from a study of T-cell reconstitution after alpha-beta-depleted transplantation in children. Study outcomes and limitations: High day-60 TCRbeta diversity in some patients came from surviving recipient T cells and thymic progenitors. One year after transplant, T-cell counts and diversity came mostly from newly produced T cells. Alpha-beta T cells about two months after transplant reportedly derived from several hundred expanded graft clones.

Preparation of the TCRbeta library was carried out with unique molecular identifiers. TCRdb analysed the PCR reads with MiXCR anew, one entry per CDR3 protein. Of 500,000 or so distinct CDR3 sequences in the sample, about an eighth are singletons; the top ten hold approximately 15%. This CDR3 has 13 amino acids. The junction had 6 bases not matched to a gene; V was cut back by 4 bases and J by 7 bases. The germline CDR1 and CDR2 sequences are SGHTA and FQGNSA. This clonotype was recorded at least ten times. Its matching antigen is unknown. Sample: PBMCs, mostly from graft donor cells, taken 180 days after TCRalphabeta/CD19-depleted stem cell transplant. J is TRBJ2-7 and V is TRBV7-2, with 8 positions matching TRBD2. This receptor was obtained from a female patient between 2 and 15 years old who had a stem cell transplant for aplastic anemia, so the T cells may come from the graft donor. CDR3 loop: CASSSRTSSEQYV. CDR3 nucleotide sequence: TGTGCCAGCAGCTCGAGGACTAGCTCGGAGCAGTACGTC.